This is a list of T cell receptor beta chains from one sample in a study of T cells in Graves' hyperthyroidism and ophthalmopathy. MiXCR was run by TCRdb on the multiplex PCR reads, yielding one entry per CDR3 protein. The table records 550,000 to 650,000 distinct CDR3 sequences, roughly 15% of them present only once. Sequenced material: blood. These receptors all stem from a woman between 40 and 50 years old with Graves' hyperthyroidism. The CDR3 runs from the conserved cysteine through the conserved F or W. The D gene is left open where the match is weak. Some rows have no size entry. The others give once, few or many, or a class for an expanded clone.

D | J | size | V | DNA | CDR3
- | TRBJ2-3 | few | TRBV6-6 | TGTGCCAGCAGTTACGGTTCATATAGCGAGAGCACAGATACGCAGTATTTT | CASSYGSYSESTDTQYF
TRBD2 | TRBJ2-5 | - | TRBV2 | TGTGCCAGCTGCAGACTAGCGGACTATGACCAAGAGACCCAGTACTTC | CASCRLADYDQETQYF
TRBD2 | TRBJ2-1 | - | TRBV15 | TGTGCCACCAGCAGAGGACTAGCGGCCGCCTACAATGAGCAGTTCTTC | CATSRGLAAAYNEQFF
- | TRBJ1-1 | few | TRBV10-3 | TGTGCCATCAGTGGGGCGGCGAACACTGAAGCTTTCTTT | CAISGAANTEAFF
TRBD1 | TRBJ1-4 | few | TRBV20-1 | TGCAGTGCTTCTAGAGATCCCAGGGGGAATGAAAAACTGTTTTTT | CSASRDPRGNEKLFF
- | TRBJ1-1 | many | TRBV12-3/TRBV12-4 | TGTGCCAGCAGTCCCCTAAACAGGGCGAACACTGAAGCTTTCTTT | CASSPLNRANTEAFF
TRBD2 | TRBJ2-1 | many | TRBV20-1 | TGCAGTGCTAGACCTAGCGGGGATGAGCAGTTCTTC | CSARPSGDEQFF
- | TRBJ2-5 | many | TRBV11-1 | TGTGCCAGCAGCACCGACAGCTCTGGGGAGACCCAGTACTTC | CASSTDSSGETQYF
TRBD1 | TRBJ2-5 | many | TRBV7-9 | TGTGCCAGCAGCTTTGGACAGGGTGGTCAAGAGACCCAGTACTTC | CASSFGQGGQETQYF
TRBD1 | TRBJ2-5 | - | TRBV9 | TGTGCCAGCAGCATCCGCGGACAGGGGGGAATAGAGACCCAGTACTTC | CASSIRGQGGIETQYF
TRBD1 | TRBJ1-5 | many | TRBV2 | TGTGCCAGCAGTGAGAAGGGCAGGGGGGACAATCAGCCCCAGCATTTT | CASSEKGRGDNQPQHF
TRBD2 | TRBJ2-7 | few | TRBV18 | TGTGCCAGCTCACCCCCCGGGACTAGCGGGACCTCAGGCGAGCAGTACTTC | CASSPPGTSGTSGEQYF
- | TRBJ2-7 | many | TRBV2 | TGTGCCAGCAGTGTCCGAGGCGCGCCGCTTTACGAGCAGTACTTC | CASSVRGAPLYEQYF
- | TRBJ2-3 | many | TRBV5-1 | TGCGCCAGCAGCTATCGGGCCGACACAGATACGCAGTATTTT | CASSYRADTDTQYF
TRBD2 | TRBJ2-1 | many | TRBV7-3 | TGTGCCAGCAGCCCCGCCGGGGGGGATGAGCAGTTCTTC | CASSPAGGDEQFF
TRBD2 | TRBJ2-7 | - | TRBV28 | TGTGCCAGCAGCCGGACTAGCGGGAGGCGGTACGAGCAGTACTTC | CASSRTSGRRYEQYF
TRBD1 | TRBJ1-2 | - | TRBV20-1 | TGCAGTGCTCACCTGACAGGGCAGAATTCTAGCTATGGCTACACCTTC | CSAHLTGQNSSYGYTF
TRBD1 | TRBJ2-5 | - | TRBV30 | TGTGCCTGGAGTGGACAGGGGGCGAGAGAGACCCAGTACTTC | CAWSGQGARETQYF
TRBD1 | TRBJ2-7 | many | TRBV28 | TGTGCCAGCACCATGGGGGCAGGGGGAGACTACGAGCAGTACTTC | CASTMGAGGDYEQYF
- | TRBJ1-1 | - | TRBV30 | TGTGCCTGGACAGGGAGGACTGAAGCTTTCTTT | CAWTGRTEAFF
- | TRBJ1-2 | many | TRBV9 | TGTGCCAGCAGCGTAGGGCCGGACGTCAACGCCGATGGCTACACCTTC | CASSVGPDVNADGYTF
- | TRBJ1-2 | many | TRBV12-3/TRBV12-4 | TGTGCCAGCAGTTTGAGCCAATATGGCTACACCTTC | CASSLSQYGYTF
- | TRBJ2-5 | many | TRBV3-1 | TGTGCCAGCAGCCAATTCAGCATCCAAGAGACCCAGTACTTC | CASSQFSIQETQYF